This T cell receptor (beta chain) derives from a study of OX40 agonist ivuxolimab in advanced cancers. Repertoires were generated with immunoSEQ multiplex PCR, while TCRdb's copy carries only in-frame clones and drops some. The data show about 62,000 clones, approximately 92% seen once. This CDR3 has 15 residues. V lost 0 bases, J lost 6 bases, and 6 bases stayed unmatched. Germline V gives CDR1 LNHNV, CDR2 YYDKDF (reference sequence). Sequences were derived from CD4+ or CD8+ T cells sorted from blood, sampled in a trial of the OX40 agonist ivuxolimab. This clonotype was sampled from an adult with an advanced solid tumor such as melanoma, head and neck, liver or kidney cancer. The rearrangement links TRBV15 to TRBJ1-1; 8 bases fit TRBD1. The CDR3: CATSRDRGLGSEAFF. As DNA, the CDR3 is TGTGCCACCAGCAGAGACAGGGGGCTGGGGTCTGAAGCTTTCTTT.